This T cell receptor (beta chain) was profiled in a study of T cells in Graves' hyperthyroidism and ophthalmopathy (dated by TCRdb to between 2018 and 2021). Broadly, across the study: Peripheral blood samples were taken at initial diagnosis, before any treatment was given. A discovery cohort of roughly 100 patients, 43 with Graves' ophthalmopathy and approximately 57 with stable Graves' hyperthyroidism, was used to find distinguishing TCR V-J signatures. An independent validation cohort of under 20 hyperthyroidism patients and some 15 patients who later progressed to ophthalmopathy tested prospective prediction of ophthalmopathy. For training and testing, the approximately 97 patients in the discovery cohort were randomly divided in a 7:3 ratio. In addition, the study compared T-cell repertoires in thyroid tissue and in blood from roughly 6 Graves' hyperthyroidism patients. After blood sampling, hyperthyroidism patients were treated with methimazole at a starting dose of 30 mg daily, and ophthalmopathy patients were treated with high-dose intravenous methylprednisolone. The paper describes TCR Vbeta CDR3 sequencing of 120 to 150 peripheral blood samples, made up of fewer than 50 ophthalmopathy patients, approximately 76 hyperthyroidism patients and some 17 progressor patients. What the study reported, not specific to this receptor: Most expanded thyroid clonotypes (frequency above 0.001) were also found in blood, which suggests that blood repertoires may mirror thyroid immune responses. No statistical method was used to set the sample size in advance, and investigators knew the group allocation. In cross-validation, a model built on a 13 V-J signature told ophthalmopathy apart from stable hyperthyroidism with 87.88% sensitivity and roughly 81% specificity, and in testing the same model reached 80%/75%. In validation, progression to ophthalmopathy was predicted by the model with around 71% sensitivity and around 75% specificity, a median of about 6.4 months before onset.

Including cysteine and phenylalanine, the CDR3 has 15 amino acids. The CDR3 DNA has 45 bases and is translated from base 1. Per the germline V gene (reference sequence), LNHDA is the CDR1 and SQIVND is the CDR2. V sheds 5 bases and J sheds 3 bases, leaving 14 bases between their ends. TCR beta CDR3 regions were amplified from RNA transcripts. The TCR CDR3 was subjected to a first round of RT-PCR using the HTBI primer set and the Qiagen OneStep RT-PCR kit. Libraries were constructed in a second round of multiplex PCR, after which size selection and purification were performed. The libraries were sequenced on an Illumina HiSeq2000 using paired-end 100 bp reads. In the source study's methods: SOAPnuke was used to process the raw data, removing reads that contained adapters or uncalled bases, had a mean Phred below 15, or lacked an exact match to the constant primer or identifier. COPE v1.2.5 was used to merge high-quality paired reads, and clonotypes were defined as unique nucleotide sequences. MiTCR v1.1 was used to align clonotypes to the IMGT TRBV, TRBD and TRBJ reference segments. The analysis included only V-J combinations with a frequency above 0.0001, which together covered 99% to 99.2% of the repertoires. The TCS score was defined as the ratio of F50 (clonal expansion) to E x V (chaos), calculated using BLOSUM62-based TCRdist between CDR3 peptides within each V-J. Welch's t-statistics and random forest reduced around 520 V-J features to some 14, which were used in a naive Bayes classifier (R e1071). TCRdb cleaned the public reads at Q25 with fastp, built clones with MiXCR and kept in-frame beta chains. Identical CDR3 protein sequences are pooled into one entry, listed with their most common genes and DNA. TCRdb, rather than the study authors, made the V and J calls. In this sample the table shows hundreds of thousands of distinct CDR3 sequences, less than 30% of which occur a single time. The top ten hold approximately 30% of the sample.

This clonotype was recorded many times. What this receptor recognizes is not known. Nothing much larger sits one base from this clone, and base qualities are not available. Hyperthyroidism patients were aged 18 to 65 years and newly diagnosed, with disease duration of less than 2 months. Exclusion was applied to patients with uncontrolled infections, other autoimmune diseases, pregnancy or lactation. Diagnoses were established on the basis of clinical symptoms, serum thyroxine and TRAb, thyroid ultrasound, and orbital computed tomography. For progressor patients, blood was drawn at the first diagnosis of hyperthyroidism, before any ophthalmopathy symptoms had appeared. PBMCs were isolated from approximately 10 ml of fresh peripheral blood by Ficoll-Paque density gradient centrifugation. Progressor patients were defined as those initially diagnosed with Graves' hyperthyroidism in whom ophthalmopathy developed during follow-up. Trizol reagent was used to extract total RNA, and RNA quality was then checked on an Agilent 2100 Bioanalyzer.

Sequencing was carried out using blood. Recombination connected TRBV19 to TRBJ2-1, with the D gene not clear enough to name. The origin of this receptor is a man aged 40-49 years with Graves' hyperthyroidism that later progressed to Graves' ophthalmopathy. The DNA sequence follows: TGTGCCAGTAGTTTTCCTAGGGTGGGCTACAATGAGCAGTTCTTC. Its protein reads: CASSFPRVGYNEQFF.